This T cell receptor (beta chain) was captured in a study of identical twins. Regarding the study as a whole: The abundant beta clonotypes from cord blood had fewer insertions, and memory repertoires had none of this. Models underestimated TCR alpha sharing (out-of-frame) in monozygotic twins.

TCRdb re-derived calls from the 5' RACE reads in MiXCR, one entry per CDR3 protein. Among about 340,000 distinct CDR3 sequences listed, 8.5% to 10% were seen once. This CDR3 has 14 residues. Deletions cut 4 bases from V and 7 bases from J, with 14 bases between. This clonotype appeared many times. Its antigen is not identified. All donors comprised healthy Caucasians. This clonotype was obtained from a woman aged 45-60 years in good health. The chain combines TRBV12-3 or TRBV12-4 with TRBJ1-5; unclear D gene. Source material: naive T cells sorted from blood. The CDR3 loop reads CASSSRLRGQPQHF. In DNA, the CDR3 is TGTGCCAGCAGTTCACGCCTCCGCGGCCAGCCCCAGCATTTT.